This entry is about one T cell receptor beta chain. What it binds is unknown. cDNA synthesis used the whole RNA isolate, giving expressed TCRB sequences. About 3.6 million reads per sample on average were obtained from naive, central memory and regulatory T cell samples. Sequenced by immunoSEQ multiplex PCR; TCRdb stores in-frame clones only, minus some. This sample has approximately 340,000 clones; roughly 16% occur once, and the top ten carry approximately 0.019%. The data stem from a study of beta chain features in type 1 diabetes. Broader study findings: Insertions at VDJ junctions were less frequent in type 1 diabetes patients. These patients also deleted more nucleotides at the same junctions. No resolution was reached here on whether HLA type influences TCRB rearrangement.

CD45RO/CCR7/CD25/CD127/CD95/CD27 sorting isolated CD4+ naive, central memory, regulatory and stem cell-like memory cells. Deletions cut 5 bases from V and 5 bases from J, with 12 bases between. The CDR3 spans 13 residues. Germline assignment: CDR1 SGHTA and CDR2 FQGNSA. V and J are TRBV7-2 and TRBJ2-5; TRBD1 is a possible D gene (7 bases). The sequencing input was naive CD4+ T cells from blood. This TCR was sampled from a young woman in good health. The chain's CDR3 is CASSAQGRETQYF. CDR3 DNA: TGTGCCAGCAGCGCACAGGGGAGGGAGACCCAGTACTTC.